Listed here are 20 T cell receptor beta chains from one sample, sequenced in a study of blood T cells in healthy people across ages. Through a sample-barcoded 5' primer and a J-beta primer mix, a second PCR was run for roughly 6 to 11 cycles. TCRdb recomputed calls from the 5' RACE reads with MiXCR, one row per CDR3 protein. The sample records more than 800,000 distinct CDR3 sequences, roughly 26% being singletons. The sequenced sample was blood. These receptors were obtained from a woman of 80 years or more in good health.

This clonotype was detected ten times or more. The CDR3 nucleotides are TGCGCCAGCAGTCGGAGGGCCGCCGAGACCCAGTACTTC. Translating gives CASSRRAAETQYF. The chain employs TRBV10-1 and TRBJ2-5; maybe TRBD2 (6 bases). CDR1 and CDR2 from the germline V gene are WNHNN and SYGVQD (reference sequence). CDR3 length: 13 amino acids. Trimming took off 5 bases at V and 5 bases at J, with 12 bases between the two ends.

Details on this clonotype: Compared with germline, one end of the junction differs, possibly owing to a read error. The rearrangement uses TRBV6-2 or TRBV6-3 and TRBJ2-5; D remains ambiguous. CDR1 MNHEY and CDR2 SVGEGT come from the germline V gene. This CDR3 spans 13 amino acids. CDR3 residues: CANSTLNKETQYF. The CDR3 coding sequence is TGTGCCAACAGTACCCTGAATAAAGAGACCCAGTACTTC.

There are many counts of this clonotype. The chain employs TRBV29-1 and TRBJ2-5, with 7 nucleotides matching TRBD1. After removal of 1 base from V and 2 bases from J, the junction contained 10 bases not matched to a gene. Germline CDR1 reads SQVTM; CDR2 reads ANQGSEA. The CDR3 contains 16 residues. In nucleotides, the CDR3 is TGCAGCGTTGAAGGGGTGACAGGGTGGAATCAAGAGACCCAGTACTTC. It specifies CSVEGVTGWNQETQYF.

The V gene is TRBV7-2, the J gene TRBJ2-1; 8 bases map to TRBD2. The CDR3 length is 16 residues. V trimming: 2 bases; J trimming: 4 bases; junction bases outside the gene matches: 7. From germline, CDR1 is SGHTA and CDR2 FQGNSA. This CDR3 reads CASSLLGGVQYNEQFF. In DNA, the CDR3 is TGTGCCAGCAGCTTACTCGGGGGGGTCCAATACAATGAGCAGTTCTTC.

Ten or more counts support this clonotype. The gene calls are TRBV6-5 and TRBJ2-3, with D maybe TRBD1 (5 bases). V was cut by 3 bases and J by 4 bases, with 17 bases left in between. The germline CDR1 and CDR2 sequences are MNHEY and SVGAGI. This CDR3 spans 16 amino acids. CDR3 region: CASSYGSGLGADTQYF. CDR3 nucleotides: TGTGCCAGCAGTTATGGTTCAGGGTTGGGCGCAGATACGCAGTATTTT.

This clonotype was counted ten times or more. This rearrangement joins TRBV7-2 to TRBJ2-5; a possible D gene is TRBD2 (6 bases). Per the germline V gene, CDR1 is SGHTA and CDR2 is FQGNSA. The ends were cut back, 5 bases at V and 3 bases at J, with 13 bases in the middle. This CDR3 region has 14 residues. This CDR3 reads CASSPHRGKETQYF. The CDR3 region has the DNA TGTGCCAGCAGCCCCCACCGGGGGAAAGAGACCCAGTACTTC.

The sample holds many counts of this clonotype. The CDR3 DNA reads TGCGCCAGCAGCTCGGACCCCTCGCTAGCGGGGCAAAACATTCAGTACTTC. Protein: CASSSDPSLAGQNIQYF. The chain couples TRBV5-1 to TRBJ2-4; TRBD2 matches at 9 bases. V shed 3 bases and J 5 bases; nucleotides not matched to a gene: 12. The CDR3 consists of 17 residues. CDR1 and CDR2 (germline): SGHRS, YFSETQ.

This clonotype has at least ten counts. This chain uses TRBV6-2 or TRBV6-3 with TRBJ2-1; a possible D gene is TRBD1 (5 bases). Germline V CDR1 and CDR2: MNHEY, SVGEGT. CDR3 length: 14 residues. The V end was cut by 6 bases, the J end by 3 bases, with 12 bases between. CDR3 sequence (DNA): TGTGCCAGCAGACGGGCAGGGAACTACAATGAGCAGTTCTTC. The encoded protein is CASRRAGNYNEQFF.

To note about this clonotype: This may come from a read error, since a much larger clone is one base off. The chain employs TRBV7-2 and TRBJ2-1; 12 nucleotides agree with TRBD2. The CDR3 is 16 residues long. Germline CDR1 SGHTA, CDR2 FQGNSA. Unmatched junction bases numbered 8, after V lost 5 bases and J lost 6 bases. The CDR3 DNA follows: TGTGCCAGCAGCCCCAAGCTAGCGGGGGGGTTCAATGAGCAGTTCTTC. This sequence encodes CASSPKLAGGFNEQFF. Using reference TRBV7-2 and TRBJ2-1 for the parts outside the CDR3, the full variable domain is GAGVSQSPSNKVTEKGKDVELRCDPISGHTALYWYRQSLGQGLEFLIYFQGNSAPDKSGLPSDRFSAERTGGSVSTLTIQRTQQEDSAVYLCASSPKLAGGFNEQFFGPGTRLTVL.

Ten or more counts support this clonotype. This chain uses TRBV6-1 with TRBJ2-3, with 11 bases fitting TRBD2. Germline V lookup: CDR1 MNHNS, CDR2 SASEGT. Trimming at V came to 7 bases and at J to 6 bases, leaving 12 bases not matched to a gene. The CDR3 sequence is 16 residues long. The CDR3 region is CASTPRVAGGRDTQYF. DNA of the CDR3: TGTGCCAGCACCCCTCGGGTAGCGGGGGGGCGGGATACGCAGTATTTT.

As regards this clonotype: A much larger clone differs from this one at a single base, so this may be a read error. The chain recombines TRBV7-9 with TRBJ1-2; 8 bases align to TRBD1. The V gene's germline CDR1 is SEHNR and CDR2 FQNEAQ (reference sequence). This CDR3 is 15 amino acids long. Losses at the gene ends were 8 bases for V and 4 bases for J; bases not matched to a gene: 12. CDR3 nucleotides: TGTGCCAGCCGCAAAAATGCAGGGGGCTTCTATGGCTACACCTTC. Translating gives CASRKNAGGFYGYTF.

Details on this clonotype: Only one base separates this from a far larger clonotype, so it likely reflects a read error. The chain is built from TRBV5-1 and TRBJ2-1; unclear D gene. V was clipped by 7 bases and J by 6 bases, with 8 bases between them. The CDR3 is 11 residues long. Germline V lookup: CDR1 SGHRS, CDR2 YFSETQ. The CDR3 region is CASGSSNEQFF. The CDR3 nucleotides are TGCGCCAGCGGCTCTTCCAATGAGCAGTTCTTC. The full variable domain, with the rest looked up from reference TRBV5-1 and TRBJ2-1, is KAGVTQTPRYLIKTRGQQVTLSCSPISGHRSVSWYQQTPGQGLQFLFEYFSETQRNKGNFPGRFSGRQFSNSRSEMNVSTLELGDSALYLCASGSSNEQFFGPGTRLTVL.

This clonotype was counted many times. The J gene is TRBJ1-2, the V gene TRBV3-1; no clear D. CDR1 is LGHDT, CDR2 YNNKEL, per germline (reference sequence). V was pared by 0 bases and J by 6 bases, with 8 bases between. The CDR3 covers 13 residues. The CDR3 sequence: CASSQDGKNGYTF. CDR3 DNA: TGTGCCAGCAGCCAAGACGGGAAGAATGGCTACACCTTC. Variable domain in full (rest from reference TRBV3-1 and TRBJ1-2): DTAVSQTPKYLVTQMGNDKSIKCEQNLGHDTMYWYKQDSKKFLKIMFSYNNKELIINETVPNRFSPKSPDKAHLNLHINSLELGDSAVYFCASSQDGKNGYTFGSGTRLTVV.

Turning to this clonotype: This clone may be a read error of a much larger clone one base away. This chain connects TRBV5-6 to TRBJ2-5, with D perhaps TRBD1 or TRBD2 (7 bases each). The CDR3 is 17 amino acids. Germline CDR1 reads SGHDT; CDR2 reads YYEEEE. Deletions cut 1 base from V and 3 bases from J, with 19 bases between. As DNA, the CDR3 is TGTGCCAGCAGCTTGTGGGGGAGGGGACAGACCGAAGAGACCCAGTACTTC. It yields the protein CASSLWGRGQTEETQYF.

V usage is TRBV19 and J usage is TRBJ1-6; D gene uncertain. From germline, CDR1 is LNHDA and CDR2 SQIVND (reference sequence). The CDR3 runs 14 residues. The ends were cut back, 6 bases at V and 7 bases at J, with 13 bases in the middle. CDR3 protein: CASRLRAANSPLHF. CDR3 nucleotides: TGTGCCAGTAGACTCCGGGCCGCCAATTCACCCCTCCACTTT.

The chain uses TRBV7-9 and TRBJ1-4, with D maybe TRBD1 (5 bases). V lost 1 base and J 2 bases, leaving 11 bases between the germline ends. This CDR3 is built from 16 residues. CDR1 and CDR2 (germline): SEHNR, FQNEAQ (reference sequence). The chain's CDR3 is CASSLGGVATNEKLFF. In nucleotides, the CDR3 is TGTGCCAGCAGCTTAGGGGGGGTTGCGACTAATGAAAAACTGTTTTTT.

At least ten counts were recorded for this clonotype. The gene calls are TRBV20-1 and TRBJ1-6, with TRBD1 as a possible D gene (6 bases). This CDR3 is built from 16 residues. Trimming left V 0 bases short and J 6 bases short, with 15 bases between. Per the germline V gene, CDR1 is DFQATT and CDR2 is SNEGSKA (reference sequence). The CDR3 DNA is TGCAGTGCTAGAGATCGGTCACAGGGACTTAATTCACCCCTCCACTTT. Amino acids: CSARDRSQGLNSPLHF.

With regard to this clonotype: A read error may be the cause here, since a much bigger clone is one base away. This sequence joins TRBV6-5 and TRBJ2-1; the match to TRBD2 covers 8 bases. Germline CDR1 is MNHEY and CDR2 is SVGAGI. The CDR3 is made up of 16 amino acids. CDR3 nucleotide sequence: TGTGCCAGCAGGAAATCCGGGGGGGTAAAGAAAAATGGGCAGTTCTTC. Encoded protein: CASRKSGGVKKNGQFF.

V is TRBV7-2 and J is TRBJ1-1; D is possibly TRBD1 (6 bases). This CDR3 has 14 residues. From germline, CDR1 is SGHTA and CDR2 FQGNSA. V shed 7 bases and J shed 2 bases, with 14 bases lying between them. The CDR3 is CASTPWTDNTEAFF. The CDR3 coding sequence is TGTGCCAGCACCCCTTGGACAGATAACACTGAAGCTTTCTTT.

In this sample, this clonotype turned up many times. Here the CDR3 reads CASSRSGVVGQETQYF. CDR3 in DNA: TGTGCCAGCAGCCGAAGCGGGGTTGTAGGGCAAGAGACCCAGTACTTC. This rearrangement joins TRBV4-2 to TRBJ2-5, with 7 bases aligning to TRBD2. The CDR3 covers 16 residues. V trimming: 4 bases; J trimming: 2 bases; junction bases outside the gene matches: 10. Germline V CDR1 and CDR2: LGHNA, YNFKEQ.